One sample yielded the 13 T cell receptor beta chains listed below, sequenced in a study of OX40 agonist ivuxolimab in advanced cancers. Clones were sequenced by immunoSEQ multiplex PCR, and TCRdb holds only the in-frame ones, with some missing. This sample has roughly 29,000 clones, with 91% found just once. Here the sequenced sample was CD4+ or CD8+ T cells sorted from blood, taken in a trial of the OX40 agonist ivuxolimab. These receptors all stem from an adult with an advanced solid tumor such as melanoma, head and neck, liver or kidney cancer.

A remark on this clone: Germline is not matched at one junction end, which may reflect a read error. This sequence joins TRBV5-1 and TRBJ2-7, with TRBD2 identical over 7 bases. Germline CDR1 reads SGHRS; CDR2 reads YFSETQ. The CDR3 covers 12 residues. This chain's CDR3 is CASRLGGYEQYF. CDR3 coding DNA: TGCGCCAGCAGATTGGGGGGGTACGAGCAGTACTTC.

This chain connects TRBV27 to TRBJ2-3; D not resolved. V was clipped by 6 bases and J by 1 base, with 8 bases between them. The CDR3 contains 13 residues. Germline V gives CDR1 MNHEY, CDR2 SMNVEV (reference sequence). The CDR3: CASSRSRTDTQYF. In DNA, the CDR3 is TGTGCCAGCAGCCGATCTCGCACAGATACGCAGTATTTT.

The J gene is TRBJ1-2, the V gene TRBV27, with D maybe TRBD1 (5 bases). The CDR3 sequence is 13 residues long. Trimming removed 3 bases at V and 7 bases at J, with 12 bases between. Per germline, CDR1 MNHEY and CDR2 SMNVEV (reference sequence). CDR3 protein: CASSFWQGTGYTF. CDR3 sequence (DNA): TGTGCCAGCAGTTTTTGGCAGGGAACTGGCTACACCTTC.

J is TRBJ2-7 and V is TRBV7-9, with D uncertain. Trimming pared 3 bases from V and 2 bases from J, leaving 8 bases between. Per the germline V gene, CDR1 is SEHNR and CDR2 is FQNEAQ (reference sequence). The CDR3 is 13 residues long. DNA for the CDR3: TGTGCCAGCAGCTTCGGTGGGGCCTACGAGCAGTACTTC. Amino acids: CASSFGGAYEQYF. Using reference TRBV7-9 and TRBJ2-7 for the parts outside the CDR3, the full variable domain is DTGVSQNPRHKITKRGQNVTFRCDPISEHNRLYWYRQTLGQGPEFLTYFQNEAQLEKSRLLSDRFSAERPKGSFSTLEIQRTEQGDSAMYLCASSFGGAYEQYFGPGTRLTVT.

V usage is TRBV5-6 and J usage is TRBJ2-1, with 8 bases that match TRBD1. Germline-derived CDR1 and CDR2 are SGHDT and YYEEEE. This CDR3 is 15 amino acids long. V was pared by 0 bases and J by 9 bases, with 8 bases of the junction left unmatched. This CDR3 reads CASSLEWTGSSEQFF. CDR3 bases: TGTGCCAGCAGCTTGGAATGGACAGGGAGTTCTGAGCAGTTCTTC.

The chain combines TRBV27 with TRBJ1-1; tentative D call: TRBD1 (5 bases). V was cut by 2 bases and J by 4 bases, with 11 bases left in between. CDR3 length: 14 amino acids. The germline CDR1 and CDR2 sequences are MNHEY and SMNVEV (reference sequence). The CDR3 here is CASSLGGLGTEAFF. In nucleotides, the CDR3 is TGTGCCAGCAGTTTAGGGGGTTTGGGCACTGAAGCTTTCTTT.

CDR3 nucleotide sequence: TGCGCCAGCAGCCAAGGGACAGGGGCGAGTACCGGGGAGCTGTTTTTT. It yields the protein CASSQGTGASTGELFF. The chain joins TRBV4-3 to TRBJ2-2, with 9 nucleotides matching TRBD1. The ends lost 1 base at V and 5 bases at J; junction bases unmatched: 5. This CDR3 has 16 residues. Germline CDR1 is LGHNA and CDR2 is YSLEER.

The gene calls are TRBV5-6 and TRBJ2-7; tentatively, D is TRBD1 or TRBD2 (5 bases each). Germline lookup yields CDR1 SGHDT and CDR2 YYEEEE. V was trimmed by 4 bases and J by 6 bases, leaving 11 bases between them. CDR3 length: 12 amino acids. The CDR3 DNA follows: TGTGCCAGCAGCCCGGGACCCCTCGAGCAGTACTTC. Translation: CASSPGPLEQYF.

V and J are TRBV27 and TRBJ1-1; 9 bases align to TRBD1. The length of the CDR3 is 14 residues. The junction had 3 bases not matched to a gene; V was cut back by 2 bases and J by 5 bases. Germline CDR1 MNHEY, CDR2 SMNVEV (reference sequence). In nucleotides, the CDR3 is TGTGCCAGCAGTTTACGAGGGACAGGGACTGAAGCTTTCTTT. As protein: CASSLRGTGTEAFF.

This chain uses TRBV6-5 with TRBJ1-2, with D possibly matching TRBD1 (6 bases). CDR3 length: 14 residues. V shed 5 bases and J shed 4 bases, with 14 bases lying between them. Germline CDR1 MNHEY, CDR2 SVGAGI. In DNA form, the CDR3 reads TGTGCCAGCAGTCCCAGGGGCCCTCTCTATGGCTACACCTTC. Its protein product is CASSPRGPLYGYTF.

V is TRBV18 and J is TRBJ1-2; no clear D gene. Germline assignment: CDR1 KGHSH and CDR2 LQKENI. V shed 3 bases and J shed 4 bases, with 12 bases lying between them. This CDR3 is 14 amino acids long. This CDR3 reads CASSPEYPLYGYTF. The CDR3 DNA follows: TGTGCCAGCTCACCTGAGTATCCGCTCTATGGCTACACCTTC.

This sequence joins TRBV7-2 and TRBJ2-5; a weak D match, TRBD1 (7 bases). The CDR3 is 13 residues long. CDR1 and CDR2 (germline): SGHTA, FQGNSA. V lost 5 bases and J 5 bases, leaving 12 bases between the germline ends. The CDR3, as DNA: TGTGCCAGCAGCCAGGGGGAGGACGAGACCCAGTACTTC. It is translated as CASSQGEDETQYF.

This rearrangement joins TRBV7-9 to TRBJ2-2, with TRBD2 matching 11 bases. The CDR3 contains 17 residues. V was clipped by 6 bases and J by 3 bases; unmatched bases: 9. Germline V CDR1 and CDR2: SEHNR, FQNEAQ (reference sequence). DNA of the CDR3: TGTGCCAGCAGTTTCAATCCACTAGCGGGAGACACCGGGGAGCTGTTTTTT. Protein sequence: CASSFNPLAGDTGELFF.